One and the same sample provided the 9 T cell receptor beta chains below, sequenced in a study of cytomegalovirus exposure and HLA in healthy donors. The PCR contained 60 Vbeta and 13 Jbeta primers. TCRdb's copy holds only in-frame clones and misses some; the assay was immunoSEQ multiplex PCR. The sample has about 150,000 clones, approximately 72% seen once. Sequenced sample: PBMCs. The receptor source for this set is a man in his late teens or twenties in good health and CMV-seronegative.

The chain combines TRBV7-9 with TRBJ2-1, with 8 bases lining up with TRBD1. This CDR3 is 16 amino acids long. Germline CDR1 and CDR2: SEHNR and FQNEAQ (reference sequence). The V and J ends lost 5 bases and 0 bases, in that order; junction bases with no gene match: 6. The CDR3 sequence: CASSPQGTGSYNEQFF. CDR3 nucleotide sequence: TGTGCCAGCAGCCCCCAAGGGACAGGCTCCTACAATGAGCAGTTCTTC.

This clone has only a few counts. The gene calls are TRBV6-5 and TRBJ2-1; TRBD1 agrees at 9 bases. The CDR3 totals 14 residues. V was pared by 8 bases and J by 5 bases, with 7 bases of the junction left unmatched. Germline V gene sequence: CDR1 MNHEY, CDR2 SVGAGI. This CDR3 reads CASWDWTGDNEQFF. In nucleotides, the CDR3 is TGTGCCAGCTGGGACTGGACAGGGGACAATGAGCAGTTCTTC.

This clone was seen a handful of times. The chain uses TRBV28 and TRBJ2-5; D is unclear. The CDR3 contains 14 residues. Trimming removed 4 bases from V and 6 bases from J, with 15 bases in between. Germline V gene data show CDR1 as MDHEN and CDR2 as SYDVKM. The CDR3 is CASSYLGGGQTQYF. The CDR3 DNA follows: TGTGCCAGCAGTTATCTGGGTGGTGGGCAGACCCAGTACTTC.

The V call is TRBV6-5, the J call TRBJ2-3, with 11 bases that match TRBD1. This CDR3 has 16 residues. J lost 7 bases, V lost 0 bases, and 6 bases had no gene match. CDR1 MNHEY and CDR2 SVGAGI come from the germline V gene. The CDR3 here is CASSYSGQGALHTQYF. The DNA of the CDR3 is TGTGCCAGCAGTTACTCAGGACAGGGGGCTCTCCATACGCAGTATTTT.

The V call is TRBV6-5, the J call TRBJ1-5, with a weak D call TRBD1 (5 bases). The CDR3 consists of 15 residues. Trimming left V 7 bases short and J 2 bases short, with 15 bases between. Germline CDR1 and CDR2: MNHEY and SVGAGI. CDR3 sequence (DNA): TGTGCCAGCAAGGCCTTTTCCAGGGGCAATCAGCCCCAGCATTTT. It specifies CASKAFSRGNQPQHF.

The chain uses TRBV5-5 and TRBJ2-2; D remains unclear. The CDR3 consists of 14 residues. V was cut by 1 base and J by 6 bases, with 10 bases left in between. CDR1 is SGHKS, CDR2 YYEKEE, per germline (reference sequence). CDR3 sequence reads: CASSLSSIAGELFF. As DNA, the CDR3 is TGTGCCAGCAGCTTGTCGTCTATAGCCGGGGAGCTGTTTTTT.

The chain has TRBV7-2 and TRBJ1-1, with TRBD1 as a possible D gene (5 bases). Per germline, CDR1 SGHTA and CDR2 FQGNSA. CDR3 length: 13 amino acids. V was trimmed by 4 bases and J by 3 bases, leaving 9 bases between them. The CDR3 here is CASSWARDTEAFF. CDR3 nucleotides: TGTGCCAGCAGCTGGGCCAGGGACACTGAAGCTTTCTTT.

The gene calls are TRBV18 and TRBJ1-2; the D gene is possibly TRBD1 (5 bases). Germline CDR1 and CDR2: KGHSH and LQKENI. This CDR3 is built from 15 residues. The germline V and J ends were trimmed by 3 bases and 4 bases, with 15 bases remaining between them. The CDR3 spells CASSPQGTEGYGYTF. The DNA for the CDR3 is TGTGCCAGCTCACCCCAGGGCACGGAGGGCTATGGCTACACCTTC.

This chain joins TRBV11-2 and TRBJ2-7; D is possibly TRBD2 (5 bases). With 3 bases removed from V and 3 bases from J, the gap between germline ends came to 12 bases. The germline V gene encodes CDR1 SGHAT and CDR2 FQNNGV. The CDR3 extends over 14 amino acids. As DNA, the CDR3 is TGTGCCAGCAGCTTCGTCGGCCGGGGCTACGAGCAGTACTTC. It codes for CASSFVGRGYEQYF.